This TCR beta chain was recovered during a study of technical replicates of blood from a handful of donors. Data came from immunoSEQ multiplex PCR; TCRdb stores just in-frame clones and leaves some out. The table shows approximately 81,000 clones, with around 95% occurring only once. Germline CDR1 SGHAT, CDR2 FQNNGV. The CDR3 has 18 amino acids. V lost 5 bases, J lost 0 bases, and 20 bases lay in between. Specimen: T cells isolated from PBMCs. The V gene is TRBV11-2, the J gene TRBJ1-3, with D tentatively TRBD1 (6 bases). This TCR derives from a human donor in good health. The CDR3 is CASSPRVLQGTSGNTIYF. The DNA for the CDR3 is TGTGCCAGCAGCCCACGGGTCCTACAGGGAACCTCTGGAAACACCATATATTTT.